The rows below give T cell receptor beta chains drawn from one sample of a study of blood T cell repertoires in COVID-19. Data came from immunoSEQ multiplex PCR; TCRdb stores just in-frame clones and leaves some out. The sample lists about 270,000 clones, roughly 91% seen once, with 2% to 2.5% in the top ten. The sample was PBMCs or T cells enriched from blood (not recorded which). Source of these receptors: a woman aged 60-75 years in a cohort exposed to, infected with or recovered from COVID-19 (not recorded which). CDR3s include the opening cysteine and the closing phenylalanine or tryptophan. The D gene is left open where the match is weak. Some rows have no size entry. The others give once, few or many, or a class for an expanded clone.

cdr3_length	v_call	j_call	d_call	clone_size	cdr3_aa	cdr3_nt
15	TRBV11-2	TRBJ2-1	TRBD2	.	CASSSLGLAANEQFF	TGTGCCAGCAGCTCCCTTGGACTAGCGGCCAATGAGCAGTTCTTC
14	TRBV28	TRBJ1-6	.	.	CASSLILRNSPLHF	TGTGCCAGCAGTTTAATTCTGCGGAATTCACCCCTCCACTTT
17	TRBV2	TRBJ2-5	TRBD1	few	CASSGIRTGGGWVTQYF	TGTGCCAGCAGTGGGATTCGCACAGGGGGAGGTTGGGTGACCCAGTACTTC
13	TRBV28	TRBJ1-6	.	.	CATRGGTNSPLHF	TGTGCCACCCGGGGGGGGACCAATTCACCCCTCCACTTT
14	TRBV9	TRBJ2-6	.	.	CASSVESGANVLTF	TGTGCCAGCAGCGTTGAGTCTGGGGCCAACGTCCTGACTTTC
19	TRBV28	TRBJ2-4	.	once	CASSSFSPTGRLAKNIQYF	TGTGCCAGCAGTTCGTTCTCTCCGACAGGGAGGCTAGCCAAAAACATTCAGTACTTC
16	TRBV15	TRBJ2-5	.	.	CATSRRVGQGAPHMYF	.
15	TRBV6-5	TRBJ1-6	.	.	CASSYVRAGNSPLHF	TGTGCCAGCAGTTACGTAAGGGCGGGGAATTCACCCCTCCACTTT
15	TRBV24-1	TRBJ2-5	.	once	CATSDFLQGRETQYF	TGTGCCACCAGTGATTTTTTACAGGGAAGAGAGACCCAGTACTTC
14	TRBV7-9	TRBJ1-4	TRBD1	.	CASSLGQGDEKLFF	TGTGCCAGCAGCCTCGGACAGGGGGATGAAAAACTGTTTTTT
15	TRBV11-2	TRBJ2-1	.	.	CASSAIEGSYNEQFF	TGTGCCAGCAGCGCCATAGAGGGCTCCTACAATGAGCAGTTCTTC
16	TRBV28	TRBJ2-5	TRBD2	.	CASSWTGGPVPETQYF	TGTGCCAGCAGTTGGACGGGAGGGCCGGTTCCAGAGACCCAGTACTTC
17	TRBV4-1	TRBJ2-7	.	.	CASSCEVRAPDYYEQYF	TGCGCCAGCAGCTGTGAAGTCCGGGCGCCAGACTACTACGAGCAGTACTTC
13	TRBV7-3	TRBJ1-5	.	.	CASSLDRSQPQHF	TGTGCCAGCAGCTTAGACAGGAGTCAGCCCCAGCATTTT
17	TRBV21-1	TRBJ2-5	.	.	CASSQPLGTGGRETQYF	TGTGCCAGCAGCCAACCCTTGGGGACAGGGGGGCGGGAGACCCAGTACTTC
15	TRBV6-5	TRBJ2-7	.	.	CASTPPRDKGYEQYF	TGTGCCAGCACCCCCCCGAGGGACAAAGGCTACGAGCAGTACTTC
15	TRBV7-2	TRBJ1-1	TRBD1	.	CASSYTGQKNTEAFF	TGTGCCAGCAGCTACACGGGACAGAAGAACACTGAAGCTTTCTTT
18	TRBV9	TRBJ2-2	.	.	CASSLYPSSRESTGELFF	TGTGCCAGCAGCCTATATCCCTCCTCGCGGGAAAGTACCGGGGAGCTGTTTTTT
17	TRBV19	TRBJ1-1	TRBD1	.	CASRTGRLAVMNTEAFF	TGTGCCAGCAGGACAGGGCGCCTTGCTGTTATGAACACTGAAGCTTTCTTT
14	TRBV2	TRBJ2-1	.	.	CASSRRQVYNEQFF	TGTGCCAGCAGCCGTCGACAGGTCTACAATGAGCAGTTCTTC
15	TRBV10-2	TRBJ2-3	TRBD2	once	CASSEFGRATDTQYF	TGCGCCAGCAGTGAGTTCGGGAGGGCCACAGATACGCAGTATTTT
15	TRBV10-3	TRBJ2-1	TRBD1	.	CATEEGQGARAEQFF	TGTGCCACAGAAGAGGGACAGGGGGCGAGGGCTGAGCAGTTCTTC
13	TRBV2	TRBJ2-1	.	.	CASSLARDNEQFF	TGTGCCAGCAGTCTCGCCAGGGACAATGAGCAGTTCTTC
14	TRBV21-1	TRBJ2-3	.	.	CASSKKGPTDTQYF	TGTGCCAGCAGCAAAAAGGGGCCCACAGATACGCAGTATTTT
14	TRBV6-5	TRBJ2-7	.	few	CASSYQGGPHEQYF	TGTGCCAGCAGTTACCAGGGAGGCCCCCACGAGCAGTACTTC
15	TRBV5-1	TRBJ1-1	.	.	CASSPPAGSYTEAFF	TGCGCCAGCAGCCCCCCGGCGGGGTCCTACACTGAAGCTTTCTTT
16	TRBV28	TRBJ1-1	TRBD1	once	CASSRPGTGLGTEAFF	TGTGCCAGCAGCCGTCCCGGGACAGGGCTGGGCACTGAAGCTTTCTTT
16	TRBV4-3	TRBJ2-1	TRBD2	.	CASSQDTAGSRNEQFF	TGCGCCAGCAGCCAAGACACAGCGGGGTCTAGGAATGAGCAGTTCTTC